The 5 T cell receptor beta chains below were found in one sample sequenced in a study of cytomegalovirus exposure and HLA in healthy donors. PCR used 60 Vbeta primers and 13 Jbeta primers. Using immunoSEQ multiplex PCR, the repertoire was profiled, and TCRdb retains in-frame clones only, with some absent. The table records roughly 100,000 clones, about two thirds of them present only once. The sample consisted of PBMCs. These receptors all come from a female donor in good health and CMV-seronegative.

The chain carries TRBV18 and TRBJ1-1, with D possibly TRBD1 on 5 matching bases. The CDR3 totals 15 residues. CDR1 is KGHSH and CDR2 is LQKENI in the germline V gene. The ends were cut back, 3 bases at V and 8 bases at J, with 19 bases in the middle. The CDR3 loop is CASSPPGGGLREAFF. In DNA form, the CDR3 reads TGTGCCAGCTCACCCCCCGGGGGAGGACTGAGGGAAGCTTTCTTT.

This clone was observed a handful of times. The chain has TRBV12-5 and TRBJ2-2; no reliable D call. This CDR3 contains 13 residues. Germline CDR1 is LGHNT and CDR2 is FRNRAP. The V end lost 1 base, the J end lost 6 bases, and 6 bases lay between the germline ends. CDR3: CASGLGRAGELFF. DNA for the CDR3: TGTGCTAGTGGTTTGGGCCGGGCCGGGGAGCTGTTTTTT.

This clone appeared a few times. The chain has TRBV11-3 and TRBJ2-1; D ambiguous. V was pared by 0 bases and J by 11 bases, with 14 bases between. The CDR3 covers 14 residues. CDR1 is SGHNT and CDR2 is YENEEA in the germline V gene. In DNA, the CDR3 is TGTGCCAGCAGCTTAGATGCGGTGGAGCCCCAGCAGTTCTTC. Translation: CASSLDAVEPQQFF.

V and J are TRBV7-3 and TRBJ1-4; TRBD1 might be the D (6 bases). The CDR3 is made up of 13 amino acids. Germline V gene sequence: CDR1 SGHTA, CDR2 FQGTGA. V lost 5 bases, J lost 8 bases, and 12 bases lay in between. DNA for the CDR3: TGTGCCAGCAGCCCTCAGACAGGCGAAAAACTGTTTTTT. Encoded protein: CASSPQTGEKLFF.

Here the CDR3 reads CASSPQSSWYNEQFF. The CDR3 DNA reads as TGTGCCAGCAGCCCTCAGTCCTCTTGGTACAATGAGCAGTTCTTC. The rearrangement uses TRBV7-8 and TRBJ2-1; no clear D. Trimming cost V 5 bases and J 4 bases, with 15 bases left between them. The CDR3 extends over 15 amino acids. CDR1 is SGHVS and CDR2 is FQNEAQ in the germline V gene. The complete variable domain, with remaining parts taken from reference TRBV7-8 and TRBJ2-1, reads GAGVSQSPRYKVAKRGQDVALRCDPISGHVSLFWYQQALGQGPEFLTYFQNEAQLDKSGLPSDRFFAERPEGSVSTLKIQRTQQEDSAVYLCASSPQSSWYNEQFFGPGTRLTVL.